This T cell receptor (beta chain) comes out of a study of follicular helper T cells after annual influenza vaccination. The ends lost 4 bases at V and 3 bases at J; junction bases unmatched: 8. Germline V gene data show CDR1 as LNHDA and CDR2 as SQIVND (reference sequence). The CDR3 runs 16 residues. Here immunoSEQ multiplex PCR was the method, and the copy in TCRdb shows in-frame clones only, minus some. The top ten hold approximately 0.77% of the sample, which has thousands of clones, 80% to 85% seen once. Noted time point: 2015-2016 season, pre-vaccination. The TCR sequence derives from an adult who received the influenza vaccine. The material was CXCR5- memory CD4+ T cells sorted from blood, obtained on the day of influenza vaccination. The V call is TRBV19, the J call TRBJ1-5, with TRBD1 matching 8 bases. The DNA for the CDR3 is TGTGCCAGTAGTAGGTCCCGGGACAGGATCAATCAGCCCCAGCATTTT. This translates into CASSRSRDRINQPQHF. Looking up the rest from reference TRBV19 and TRBJ1-5 gives the full variable domain: DGGITQSPKYLFRKEGQNVTLSCEQNLNHDAMYWYRQDPGQGLRLIYYSQIVNDFQKGDIAEGYSVSREKKESFPLTVTSAQKNPTAFYLCASSRSRDRINQPQHFGDGTRLSIL.